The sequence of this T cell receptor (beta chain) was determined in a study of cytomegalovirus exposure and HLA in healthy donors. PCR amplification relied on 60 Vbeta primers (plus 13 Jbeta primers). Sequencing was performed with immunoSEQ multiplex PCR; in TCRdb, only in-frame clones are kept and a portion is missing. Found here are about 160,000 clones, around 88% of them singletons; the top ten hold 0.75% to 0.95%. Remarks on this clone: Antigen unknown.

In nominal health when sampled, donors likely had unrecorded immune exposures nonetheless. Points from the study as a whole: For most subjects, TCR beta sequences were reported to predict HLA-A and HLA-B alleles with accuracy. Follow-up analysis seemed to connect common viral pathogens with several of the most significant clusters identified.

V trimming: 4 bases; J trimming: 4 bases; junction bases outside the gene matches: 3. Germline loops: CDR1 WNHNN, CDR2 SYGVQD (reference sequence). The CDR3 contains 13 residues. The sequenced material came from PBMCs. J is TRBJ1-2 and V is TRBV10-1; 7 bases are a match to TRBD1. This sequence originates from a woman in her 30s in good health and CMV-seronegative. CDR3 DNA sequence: TGCGCCAGCAGTGCGGGACAGATCTATGGCTACACCTTC. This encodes CASSAGQIYGYTF.